Below are 10 T cell receptor beta chains sequenced from a single sample in a study of blood T cells in healthy people across ages. Next came a second PCR, run for about 7 to 12 cycles, which used a sample-barcoded 5' primer along with a J-beta primer mix. Using its own MiXCR run on the 5' RACE reads, TCRdb lists one record per CDR3 protein. The sample includes some 1,000,000 distinct CDR3 sequences, less than 25% of them seen just once. These data also formed part of another study, on T cells of mothers and their children.

The sequencing input was blood. Source of these receptors: a girl aged 2 to 9 in good health.

The V call is TRBV29-1, the J call TRBJ2-5, with D unclear. The germline gives CDR1 SQVTM, CDR2 ANQGSEA. V shed 4 bases and J shed 5 bases, with 14 bases lying between them. The CDR3 runs to 13 residues. Written as DNA, the CDR3 is TGCAGCGTTGTGTCGGAAGATGGGGAGACCCAGTACTTC. Protein product: CSVVSEDGETQYF.

This clonotype came up a few times. The genes are TRBV4-1 and TRBJ1-2; a weak D match, TRBD1 (6 bases). The ends were cut back, 0 bases at V and 2 bases at J, with 13 bases in the middle. Germline V gene data show CDR1 as MGHRA and CDR2 as YSYEKL. The CDR3 extends over 16 amino acids. This CDR3 reads CASSQEVGQNNYGYTF. In nucleotides, the CDR3 is TGCGCCAGCAGCCAAGAAGTAGGACAGAACAACTATGGCTACACCTTC.

This clonotype was observed a few times. The V gene is TRBV20-1, the J gene TRBJ1-1, with D perhaps TRBD1 (6 bases). Trimming took off 6 bases at V and 0 bases at J, with 11 bases between the two ends. Germline CDR1 and CDR2: DFQATT and SNEGSKA (reference sequence). CDR3 length equals 13 residues. CDR3 in amino acids: CSAAGQMNTEAFF. The CDR3 bases are TGCAGTGCGGCGGGACAAATGAACACTGAAGCTTTCTTT.

The chain recombines TRBV6-5 with TRBJ2-1, with TRBD2 as a possible D gene (6 bases). Near its end, the DNA agrees better with TRBJ2-5, so the J call may be wrong. The CDR3 covers 15 residues. Germline values: CDR1 MNHEY, CDR2 SVGAGI. The CDR3 region is CASSLSGLNQETQYF. CDR3 sequence (DNA): TGTGCCAGCAGCCTTTCGGGACTGAACCAAGAGACCCAGTACTTC.

This clonotype has only a few counts. The rearrangement links TRBV29-1 to TRBJ2-5; 7 bases match TRBD2. The ends lost 3 bases at V and 3 bases at J; junction bases unmatched: 7. From germline, CDR1 is SQVTM and CDR2 ANQGSEA. The CDR3 contains 14 residues. The CDR3 DNA reads as TGCAGCGTTGATGGGAGGGGCCCGGAAGAGACCCAGTACTTC. Encoded protein: CSVDGRGPEETQYF. Full variable domain (missing parts from reference TRBV29-1 and TRBJ2-5): SAVISQKPSRDICQRGTSLTIQCQVDSQVTMMFWYRQQPGQSLTLIATANQGSEATYESGFVIDKFPISRPNLTFSTLTVSNMSPEDSSIYLCSVDGRGPEETQYFGPGTRLLVL.

There are a few counts of this clonotype. The chain couples TRBV20-1 to TRBJ1-1; the match to TRBD1 covers 10 bases. The germline gives CDR1 DFQATT, CDR2 SNEGSKA (reference sequence). The CDR3 is 16 residues long. V shed 3 bases, J shed 5 bases, and the junction held 12 bases outside the gene matches. The CDR3 bases are TGCAGTGCTAGTAGAGGGGACAGGGGAGATTGGACTGAAGCTTTCTTT. Translation: CSASRGDRGDWTEAFF.

The chain carries TRBV29-1 and TRBJ2-3; D unresolved. V was clipped by 4 bases and J by 6 bases, with 5 bases between them. This CDR3 region has 10 residues. Germline V lookup: CDR1 SQVTM, CDR2 ANQGSEA. The CDR3 is CSVARDTQYF. The CDR3 DNA sequence: TGCAGCGTTGCAAGGGATACGCAGTATTTT.

This clonotype turned up a few times. The chain is built from TRBV12-3 or TRBV12-4 and TRBJ2-7; weak D call: TRBD1 (6 bases). Trimming cost V 4 bases and J 4 bases, with 17 bases left between them. This CDR3 has 15 residues. Written as DNA, the CDR3 is TGTGCCAGCAGTTCGATCCAGGGGCTCGGATACGAGCAGTACTTC. It yields the protein CASSSIQGLGYEQYF.

Remarks on this clonotype: At one of its ends the junction is not consistent with the germline gene, which may arise from a read error. The chain is built from TRBV7-8 and TRBJ2-1, with unresolved D. Germline values: CDR1 SGHVS, CDR2 FQNEAQ. The CDR3 is 12 residues long. CDR3 amino acids: CASSLVLKTRYF. The CDR3 DNA follows: TGTGCCAGCAGCTTAGTACTGAAGACCCGGTACTTC.

This clonotype showed up just a few times. CDR3 sequence: CASTSSGEVGDTQYF. The CDR3 DNA is TGTGCCAGCACTAGTAGCGGGGAGGTGGGAGATACGCAGTATTTT. This sequence joins TRBV6-6 and TRBJ2-3, with 8 bases fitting TRBD2. The CDR3 has 15 residues. Per germline, CDR1 MNHNY and CDR2 SVGAGI (reference sequence). With 7 bases clipped from V and 5 bases from J, the junction kept 11 bases outside the gene matches.